These 10 T cell receptor beta chains were sequenced from one sample in a study of blood T cell repertoires in COVID-19. Method: immunoSEQ multiplex PCR; TCRdb's copy keeps in-frame clones and lacks some. Found here are about 220,000 clones, about four fifths of them singletons; the top ten hold around 3%. Sequencing used peripheral blood. Receptors were obtained from a woman aged 25-40 years who had recovered from COVID-19.

The chain carries TRBV19 and TRBJ1-4; TRBD1 matches 7 bases. Germline CDR1 reads LNHDA; CDR2 reads SQIVND (reference sequence). The CDR3 extends over 16 amino acids. Trimming at V came to 6 bases and at J to 0 bases, leaving 7 bases not matched to a gene. The CDR3 here is CASRPLGTATNEKLFF. The CDR3 DNA is TGTGCCAGTAGGCCCCTAGGGACAGCAACTAATGAAAAACTGTTTTTT.

V usage is TRBV6-2 or TRBV6-3 and J usage is TRBJ2-7; D is perhaps TRBD2 (6 bases). V was trimmed by 5 bases and J by 5 bases, leaving 19 bases between them. CDR1 and CDR2 (germline): MNHEY, SVGEGT. The length of the CDR3 is 15 residues. CDR3 in amino acids: CASSPPGLRRDEQYF. The CDR3 DNA follows: TGTGCCAGCAGTCCGCCGGGACTCCGTAGGGACGAGCAGTACTTC.

CDR3 nucleotide sequence: TGCGCCAGCAGCCCCGCCACAGGGAATGGCTACACCTTC. Translated, it gives CASSPATGNGYTF. The rearrangement joins TRBV5-1 to TRBJ1-2; maybe TRBD1 (6 bases). Germline CDR1 and CDR2: SGHRS and YFSETQ. V lost 4 bases to trimming and J lost 6 bases, with 13 bases between them. The CDR3 is 13 amino acids.

The rearrangement uses TRBV4-2 and TRBJ2-7; TRBD2 matches at 11 bases. Looked up from germline, CDR1 is LGHNA and CDR2 is YNFKEQ. V trimming: 0 bases; J trimming: 1 base; junction bases outside the gene matches: 8. The CDR3 is made up of 18 amino acids. CDR3 DNA sequence: TGTGCCAGCAGCCAAGATCTGATAGTAGCGGGAGGGTCCTACGAGCAGTACTTC. Encoded protein: CASSQDLIVAGGSYEQYF.

This clone was observed a single time. The chain has TRBV20-1 and TRBJ1-2; the D is unclear. The V and J ends lost 5 bases and 8 bases respectively, with 6 bases between them. The CDR3 extends over 9 amino acids. The germline gives CDR1 DFQATT, CDR2 SNEGSKA (reference sequence). The CDR3 protein is CSAPRGYTF. The CDR3 region has the DNA TGCAGTGCTCCCAGGGGCTACACCTTC.

This clone was counted between two and nine times. Here the CDR3 reads CASNVLPMNTEAFF. As DNA, the CDR3 is TGTGCCAGCAACGTTCTACCGATGAACACTGAAGCTTTCTTT. The chain joins TRBV28 to TRBJ1-1; D not resolved. CDR1 MDHEN and CDR2 SYDVKM come from the germline V gene. The CDR3 length is 14 residues. V lost 7 bases, J lost 0 bases, and 12 bases lay in between.

The chain couples TRBV3-1 (or the pseudogene TRBV3-2) to TRBJ1-2; D is possibly TRBD1 (5 bases). The CDR3 totals 14 residues. In germline, CDR1 is LGHDT, CDR2 YNNKEL (reference sequence). The V gene lost 2 bases and the J gene lost 4 bases, with 11 bases spanning the gap. The CDR3 here is CASSQLGQVYGYTF. The CDR3 nucleotides are TGTGCCAGCAGCCAACTAGGACAAGTCTATGGCTACACCTTC.

The CDR3 DNA reads as TGTGCCAGTAGTCCCGAGACAGGCAGAACTAGCAATCAGCCCCAGCATTTT. This codes for CASSPETGRTSNQPQHF. V gene TRBV19 combines with J gene TRBJ1-5, with D possibly being TRBD1 (6 bases). Deletions cut 5 bases from V and 0 bases from J, with 17 bases between. The CDR3 is 17 amino acids. Germline loops: CDR1 LNHDA, CDR2 SQIVND (reference sequence).

This sequence joins TRBV27 and TRBJ2-1; 7 bases fit TRBD2. CDR1 MNHEY and CDR2 SMNVEV come from the germline V gene (reference sequence). The V segment lost 0 bases and the J segment 2 bases; nucleotides outside the gene matches: 1. The CDR3 sequence is 15 residues long. CDR3 region: CASSLSGGTYNEQFF. The CDR3 DNA reads TGTGCCAGCAGTTTATCCGGGGGGACCTACAATGAGCAGTTCTTC.

The V gene is TRBV30, the J gene TRBJ2-7; a possible D gene is TRBD1 (6 bases). This CDR3 is 12 amino acids long. Germline CDR1 is GTSNPN and CDR2 is SVGIG (reference sequence). With 7 bases removed from V and 1 base from J, the gap between germline ends came to 11 bases. CDR3 region: CASNRGSYEQYF. The DNA for the CDR3 is TGTGCCTCGAATAGGGGGTCCTACGAGCAGTACTTC. Supplemented by reference TRBV30 and TRBJ2-7, the full variable domain reads SQTIHQWPATLVQPVGSPLSLECTVEGTSNPNLYWYRQAAGRGLQLLFYSVGIGQISSEVPQNLSASRPQDRQFILSSKKLLLSDSGFYLCASNRGSYEQYFGPGTRLTVT.